Presented here are 10 T cell receptor beta chains from one specimen sequenced in a study of spatial heterogeneity in lung cancer. TCRdb re-called the 5' RACE reads with MiXCR, one entry per CDR3 protein. The table includes tens of thousands of distinct CDR3 sequences, approximately 12% detected once. The time point here: sample taken at primary tumor resection. Whole RNA came from tumor, nontumor lung or frozen PBMC and was sequenced without being sorted. The starting material was PBMCs, obtained at surgery. Receptors were obtained from a male donor with early-stage non-small cell lung cancer.

The chain joins TRBV20-1 to TRBJ1-1; possible D gene TRBD1, 5 bases. Trimming cost V 2 bases and J 0 bases, with 13 bases left between them. The CDR3 covers 15 residues. CDR1 is DFQATT and CDR2 is SNEGSKA in the germline V gene (reference sequence). The CDR3 here is CSARMGGTMNTEAFF. The CDR3 nucleotides are TGCAGTGCTAGAATGGGGGGTACTATGAACACTGAAGCTTTCTTT.

A few counts support this clonotype. The rearrangement links TRBV7-9 to TRBJ2-2, with TRBD2 matching over 11 bases. The V gene's germline CDR1 is SEHNR and CDR2 FQNEAQ (reference sequence). The ends lost 5 bases at V and 10 bases at J; junction bases unmatched: 3. There are 13 residues in the CDR3. The CDR3 DNA sequence: TGTGCCAGCAGCAGGGGACTAGCGGCGGAGCTGTTTTTT. As protein: CASSRGLAAELFF.

This chain connects TRBV4-2 to TRBJ2-5, with D unresolved. With 0 bases removed from V and 2 bases from J, the gap between germline ends came to 7 bases. The CDR3 spans 14 residues. The germline CDR1 and CDR2 sequences are LGHNA and YNFKEQ. In nucleotides, the CDR3 is TGTGCCAGCAGCCAAGAAAGGGTACAAGAGACCCAGTACTTC. Protein sequence: CASSQERVQETQYF.

This clonotype was observed at least ten times. This rearrangement joins TRBV7-2 to TRBJ2-5; 8 positions match TRBD2. Germline V gene data show CDR1 as SGHTA and CDR2 as FQGNSA. V was pared by 5 bases and J by 4 bases, with 6 bases of the junction left unmatched. The CDR3 spans 14 residues. CDR3 nucleotides: TGTGCCAGCAGCCCCCAGACTAGCGCAGAGACCCAGTACTTC. It translates to CASSPQTSAETQYF.

The V and J genes are TRBV3-1 and TRBJ2-7; D unclear. CDR1 LGHDT and CDR2 YNNKEL come from the germline V gene (reference sequence). The CDR3 has 16 residues. V dropped 0 bases and J dropped 0 bases, with 12 bases sitting between them. This chain's CDR3 is CASSQDLGRSSYEQYF. The CDR3 DNA follows: TGTGCCAGCAGCCAAGATCTCGGGCGTAGCTCCTACGAGCAGTACTTC.

This clonotype showed up many times. The chain couples TRBV7-9 to TRBJ2-3; 7 nucleotides align to TRBD2. Germline V gene sequence: CDR1 SEHNR, CDR2 FQNEAQ (reference sequence). The ends lost 2 bases at V and 2 bases at J; junction bases unmatched: 1. The length of the CDR3 is 14 residues. This chain's CDR3 is CASSLSGDTDTQYF. The CDR3 region has the DNA TGTGCCAGCAGCTTAAGCGGGGACACAGATACGCAGTATTTT.

The gene calls are TRBV4-3 and TRBJ2-5, with a tentative D call TRBD2 (7 bases). The CDR3 covers 17 residues. The V end lost 8 bases, the J end lost 2 bases, and 24 bases lay between the germline ends. Germline V gene lookup returns CDR1 LGHNA and CDR2 YSLEER. CDR3 DNA: TGCGCCAGCGTCGGGTTTAGGGCGGGGGCCCTTCAAGAGACCCAGTACTTC. It codes for CASVGFRAGALQETQYF.

This clonotype occurred many times. The rearrangement joins TRBV29-1 to TRBJ2-1, with TRBD2 matching 9 bases. From germline, CDR1 is SQVTM and CDR2 ANQGSEA. The CDR3 totals 14 residues. Losses at the gene ends were 5 bases for V and 4 bases for J; bases not matched to a gene: 6. For the CDR3, the DNA is TGCAGCGTTAATCTAGCGGGACGTTACAATGAGCAGTTCTTC. Its protein is CSVNLAGRYNEQFF.

This clonotype appeared many times. This chain joins TRBV29-1 and TRBJ2-7, with a tentative D call TRBD2 (6 bases). The germline V gene has CDR1 SQVTM and CDR2 ANQGSEA. This CDR3 spans 13 amino acids. The CDR3 DNA is TGCATATCTTCGGAGGGCAGGGACGACGAGCAGTACTTC. It translates to CISSEGRDDEQYF.

The table lists this clonotype with a few counts. The gene calls are TRBV29-1 and TRBJ2-2; D is perhaps TRBD1 (6 bases). This CDR3 spans 12 amino acids. Germline V gene data show CDR1 as SQVTM and CDR2 as ANQGSEA. V gave up 6 bases and J gave up 6 bases, with 11 bases separating them. The CDR3 bases are TGCAGCGTGGTACAGGGTCCCGGGGAGCTGTTTTTT. Translating gives CSVVQGPGELFF.